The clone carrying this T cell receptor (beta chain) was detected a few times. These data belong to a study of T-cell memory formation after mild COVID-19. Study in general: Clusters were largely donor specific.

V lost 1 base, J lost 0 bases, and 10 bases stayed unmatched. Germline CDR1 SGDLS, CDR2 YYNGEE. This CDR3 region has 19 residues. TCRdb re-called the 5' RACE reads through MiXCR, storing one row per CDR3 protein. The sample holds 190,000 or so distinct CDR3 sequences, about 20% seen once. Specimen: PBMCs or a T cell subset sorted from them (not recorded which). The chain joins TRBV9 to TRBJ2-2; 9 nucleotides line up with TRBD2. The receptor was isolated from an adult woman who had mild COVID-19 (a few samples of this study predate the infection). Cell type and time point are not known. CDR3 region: CASSVSRGTSQPNTGELFF. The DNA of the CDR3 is TGTGCCAGCAGCGTATCCCGTGGGACTAGCCAACCGAACACCGGGGAGCTGTTTTTT. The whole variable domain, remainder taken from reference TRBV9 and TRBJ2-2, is DSGVTQTPKHLITATGQRVTLRCSPRSGDLSVYWYQQSLDQGLQFLIQYYNGEERAKGNILERFSAQQFPDLHSELNLSSLELGDSALYFCASSVSRGTSQPNTGELFFGEGSRLTVL.